Each of the 5 T cell receptor beta chains below was sequenced from the same sample in a study of cytomegalovirus exposure and HLA in healthy donors. The PCR made use of 60 Vbeta and 13 Jbeta primers. Measured with immunoSEQ multiplex PCR; TCRdb has only the in-frame clones, and not every one. Counted here are 65,000 to 90,000 clones, around 75% occurring once; the ten biggest clones make up roughly 3%. The specimen was PBMCs. These receptors originate from a man aged 40-50 years in good health and CMV-seronegative.

The J gene is TRBJ2-5, the V gene TRBV19, with a tentative D call TRBD2 (6 bases). Germline V gives CDR1 LNHDA, CDR2 SQIVND (reference sequence). Between the trimmed V and J ends, which lost 0 bases and 3 bases, there was a span of 14 bases. This CDR3 contains 16 residues. CDR3: CASSIDGLWGEETQYF. Here the CDR3 DNA reads TGTGCCAGTAGTATAGATGGGTTGTGGGGGGAAGAGACCCAGTACTTC.

This chain uses TRBV19 with TRBJ1-3; 7 bases agree with TRBD1. Germline V gene data show CDR1 as LNHDA and CDR2 as SQIVND (reference sequence). With 5 bases clipped from V and 0 bases from J, the junction kept 7 bases outside the gene matches. The CDR3 spans 16 residues. The CDR3 region is CASSLSGQASGNTIYF. The CDR3 region has the DNA TGTGCCAGTAGTCTCTCCGGACAGGCCTCTGGAAACACCATATATTTT.

This clone was observed a few times. This sequence joins TRBV7-9 and TRBJ2-5; 8 bases agree with TRBD2. Losses at the gene ends were 3 bases for V and 1 base for J; bases not matched to a gene: 7. Germline lookup yields CDR1 SEHNR and CDR2 FQNEAQ (reference sequence). The CDR3 contains 16 residues. The CDR3 DNA sequence: TGTGCCAGCAGCTTTGGGGTAGCGGGGACCCAAGAGACCCAGTACTTC. Its translation is CASSFGVAGTQETQYF.

The V gene is TRBV4-3, the J gene TRBJ1-3, with D unresolved. Germline CDR1 and CDR2: LGHNA and YSLEER. The length of the CDR3 is 15 residues. Trimming shortened V by 0 bases and J by 2 bases, and 8 bases separated the two germline ends. The CDR3, as DNA: TGCGCCAGCAGCCAAGAGGGCTTTCCTGGAAACACCATATATTTT. This encodes CASSQEGFPGNTIYF.

This clone was detected only once. The genes are TRBV29-1 and TRBJ2-3; TRBD1 might be the D (7 bases). The length of the CDR3 is 12 residues. In germline, CDR1 is SQVTM, CDR2 ANQGSEA. V was clipped by 4 bases and J by 12 bases, with 17 bases between them. The CDR3 DNA sequence: TGCAGCGTTGGCGGGACAGTTGTTAGTCAGTATTTT. The encoded protein is CSVGGTVVSQYF.